A single sample gave rise to the 7 T cell receptor beta chains below, sequenced in a study of CD8 T cells in Susac syndrome. An input of roughly 0.5 to 1 ug of RNA was subjected to reverse transcription using random hexamers. TCRdb ran MiXCR on the immunoSEQ multiplex PCR reads and lists one entry per CDR3 protein. The data show more than 150,000 distinct CDR3 sequences, about 96% seen once. The source material was CD4+ T cells from PBMCs. The receptors were gathered from a human donor with Susac syndrome.

This clonotype has only one observation. This chain connects TRBV29-1 to TRBJ1-1, with 8 positions matching TRBD1. CDR3 length equals 14 residues. CDR1 and CDR2 (germline): SQVTM, ANQGSEA. J lost 0 bases, V lost 4 bases, and 4 bases had no gene match. The CDR3 coding sequence is TGCAGCGTTGCTCCGACAGGGGTGAACACTGAAGCTTTCTTT. Translated, it gives CSVAPTGVNTEAFF.

This chain links TRBV20-1 with TRBJ2-7, with 8 nucleotides matching TRBD2. V shed 5 bases and J 4 bases; nucleotides not matched to a gene: 4. The CDR3 covers 12 residues. Germline loops: CDR1 DFQATT, CDR2 SNEGSKA (reference sequence). The CDR3 is CSAPGLAYEQYF. CDR3 sequence (DNA): TGCAGTGCTCCAGGACTAGCTTACGAGCAGTACTTC.

V usage is TRBV5-4 and J usage is TRBJ2-6; 7 bases match TRBD2. Germline CDR1 is SGHNT and CDR2 is YYREEE (reference sequence). CDR3 length: 16 amino acids. Trimming removed 4 bases from V and 1 base from J; junction bases left unmatched: 5. The CDR3, as DNA: TGTGCCAGCAGCGGGGGAGGGATTTCTGGGGCCAACGTCCTGACTTTC. It specifies CASSGGGISGANVLTF.

This clonotype was recorded once. One end of the junction varies from germline; a read error may be responsible. The chain recombines TRBV9 with TRBJ2-2; a weak D match, TRBD2 (5 bases). This CDR3 has 14 residues. CDR1 is SGDLS and CDR2 is YYNGEE in the germline V gene. Here the CDR3 DNA reads TGTGCCAGCAGCGCCACTACGAACACCGGGAAGCTGTTTTTT. Its translation: CASSATTNTGKLFF.

In this sample, this clonotype turned up a few times. The V gene is TRBV30, the J gene TRBJ2-7; D may be TRBD2 (6 bases). The CDR3 length is 13 residues. From germline, CDR1 is GTSNPN and CDR2 SVGIG (reference sequence). Trimming cost V 5 bases and J 5 bases, with 16 bases left between them. The CDR3 DNA sequence: TGTGCCTGGTCTAGCGATTATGGGGACGAGCAGTACTTC. Encoded protein: CAWSSDYGDEQYF.

This clonotype showed up just a few times. The V call is TRBV24-1, the J call TRBJ2-3; possibly TRBD1 for D (5 bases). CDR1 is KGHDR, CDR2 SFDVKD, per germline. Trimming shortened V by 0 bases and J by 0 bases, and 6 bases separated the two germline ends. The CDR3 length is 15 residues. The chain's CDR3 is CATSDLQGSTDTQYF. CDR3 nucleotides: TGTGCCACCAGTGATTTGCAGGGAAGCACAGATACGCAGTATTTT.

The chain combines TRBV5-1 with TRBJ2-7; no clear D. The CDR3 is 15 amino acids. V was clipped by 0 bases and J by 2 bases, with 12 bases between them. Per the germline V gene, CDR1 is SGHRS and CDR2 is YFSETQ. The DNA of the CDR3 is TGCGCCAGCAGCTTGGGGACGTTGGCGACCTACGAGCAGTACTTC. Protein: CASSLGTLATYEQYF.